Below are 23 T cell receptor beta chains sequenced from a single sample in a study of Ad26.COV2.S vaccination and SARS-CoV-2 variants. Treatment specified: 15 to 20 received Ad26.COV2.S at low or high dose, single or two shots; about 5 received placebo; per-sample allocation not given. Samples were taken on day 63 after the first vaccine or placebo injection. The method was immunoSEQ multiplex PCR; TCRdb's version includes in-frame clones alone and lacks a portion of them. The profile shows 360,000 or so clones, 89% of them singletons. The source was peripheral blood, collected in a trial of Ad26.COV2.S vaccine versus placebo. These receptors were obtained from a person between 18 and 59 years old who received the Ad26.COV2.S COVID-19 vaccine or a placebo.

This rearrangement joins TRBV11-2 to TRBJ1-6, with a tentative D call TRBD1 (6 bases). Trimming cost V 5 bases and J 10 bases, with 18 bases left between them. The CDR3 totals 15 residues. The germline gives CDR1 SGHAT, CDR2 FQNNGV. As DNA, the CDR3 is TGTGCCAGCAGCCTCACAGGGAAGAAAGGATCACCCCTCCACTTT. Amino acids: CASSLTGKKGSPLHF.

The V gene is TRBV23-1, the J gene TRBJ2-7; perhaps TRBD1 as D (6 bases). TRBV23-1 is an open reading frame, and its role is uncertain. The CDR3 runs 20 residues. Trimming left V 2 bases short and J 6 bases short, with 32 bases between. CDR3 DNA: TGCGCCAGCAGTCAAATAACGGTGAATGACGGGGCCAGGGGATGGAGCGAGCAGTACTTC. This encodes CASSQITVNDGARGWSEQYF.

Comments on this clone: At the DNA level, this CDR3 is encoded by other sequences in the same sample as well. V gene TRBV24-1 combines with J gene TRBJ2-1, with 8 bases fitting TRBD2. The trim removed 3 bases at V and 9 bases at J, leaving 3 bases unmatched. Germline V gene data show CDR1 as KGHDR and CDR2 as SFDVKD. The length of the CDR3 is 13 residues. The CDR3 DNA reads TGTGCCACCAGTGATCTGGCGGGAGGTGAGCAGTTCTTC. This codes for CATSDLAGGEQFF.

The chain couples TRBV5-4 to TRBJ2-1; no clear D. Trimming took 4 bases from V and 6 from J, leaving 20 bases between them. The CDR3 consists of 16 residues. Germline V gene lookup returns CDR1 SGHNT and CDR2 YYREEE (reference sequence). Here the CDR3 reads CASSLGGPGRRNEQFF. CDR3 nucleotide sequence: TGTGCCAGCAGCCTGGGTGGACCCGGTCGTCGCAATGAGCAGTTCTTC.

J is TRBJ2-1 and V is TRBV24-1; 10 bases match TRBD2. Germline-derived CDR1 and CDR2 are KGHDR and SFDVKD. V gave up 1 base and J gave up 5 bases; unmatched junction bases: 1. The CDR3 sequence is 15 residues long. CDR3 residues: CATSDFLAGDNEQFF. DNA for the CDR3: TGTGCCACCAGTGATTTTCTAGCGGGGGACAATGAGCAGTTCTTC.

The chain joins TRBV12-2 to TRBJ2-1. TRBV12-2 represents a pseudogene. The CDR3 runs to 15 residues. CDR3 sequence reads: CASRPQNGFYNEQFF. CDR3 DNA: TGTGCAAGTCGCCCGCAAAATGGGTTTTACAATGAGCAGTTCTTC.

V usage is TRBV19 and J usage is TRBJ1-5; D is uncertain. Trimming shortened V by 4 bases and J by 1 base, and 11 bases separated the two germline ends. CDR3 length: 15 residues. Germline CDR1 reads LNHDA; CDR2 reads SQIVND (reference sequence). The CDR3 sequence is CASSRSGTSNQPQHF. CDR3 sequence (DNA): TGTGCCAGTAGTAGGTCGGGAACGAGCAATCAGCCCCAGCATTTT.

This clone was counted a few times. The chain carries TRBV4-3 and TRBJ2-6; the D gene is possibly TRBD1 (6 bases). The CDR3 spans 16 residues. Trimming took off 3 bases at V and 0 bases at J, with 9 bases between the two ends. CDR1 is LGHNA and CDR2 is YSLEER in the germline V gene. CDR3 region: CASSQDSSSGANVLTF. CDR3 nucleotide sequence: TGCGCCAGCAGCCAGGACAGTTCCTCTGGGGCCAACGTCCTGACTTTC.

The chain joins TRBV4-1 to TRBJ2-7, with 8 bases lining up with TRBD1. J was trimmed by 1 base and V by 4 bases; bases with no gene match: 9. The germline CDR1 and CDR2 sequences are MGHRA and YSYEKL. The CDR3 is 16 residues long. CDR3 DNA: TGCGCCAGCAGCCCCCGAGGCGGGACAGGATCCTACGAGCAGTACTTC. Translated, it gives CASSPRGGTGSYEQYF.

Details on this clone: A junction boundary mismatches the germline segment, possibly from a read error. CDR3 amino acids: CASSLSGRASDEQYF. CDR3 coding DNA: TGTGCCAGCAGCTTGAGCGGGAGGGCCTCCGACGAGCAGTACTTC. The chain carries TRBV9 and TRBJ2-7; 10 bases map to TRBD2. The CDR3 is 15 amino acids. Germline CDR1 and CDR2: SGDLS and YYNGEE.

V usage is TRBV7-9 and J usage is TRBJ2-3; D gene unclear. From germline, CDR1 is SEHNR and CDR2 FQNEAQ (reference sequence). The germline V and J ends were trimmed by 9 bases and 0 bases, with 4 bases remaining between them. The CDR3 extends over 11 amino acids. CDR3: CASESTDTQYF. The CDR3 nucleotides read TGTGCCAGTGAGAGCACAGATACGCAGTATTTT.

The chain links TRBV7-4 to TRBJ1-5, with 7 bases lining up with TRBD1. Losses at the gene ends were 1 base for V and 5 bases for J; bases not matched to a gene: 8. The CDR3 length is 16 residues. Per the germline V gene, CDR1 is SGHVT and CDR2 is SQSDAQ. For the CDR3, the DNA is TGTGCCAGCAGCTTAGAAGACAGGGAAATAGATCAGCCCCAGCATTTT. Translation: CASSLEDREIDQPQHF.

The chain employs TRBV6-5 and TRBJ2-1; the D gene is possibly TRBD2 (7 bases). This CDR3 has 15 amino acids. Germline CDR1 is MNHEY and CDR2 is SVGAGI. Trimming removed 3 bases at V and 2 bases at J, with 11 bases between. CDR3 in amino acids: CASSYGGATYNEQFF. CDR3 bases: TGTGCCAGCAGTTATGGGGGGGCCACCTACAATGAGCAGTTCTTC.

This chain joins TRBV7-8 and TRBJ1-6; no clear D gene. CDR3 size: 14 residues. Trimming removed 4 bases from V and 10 bases from J, with 14 bases in between. Germline V gives CDR1 SGHVS, CDR2 FQNEAQ. The DNA of the CDR3 is TGTGCCAGCAGCTATGCTGAGGGCACCTCACCCCTCCACTTT. Translating gives CASSYAEGTSPLHF.

V usage is TRBV5-4 and J usage is TRBJ2-3, with TRBD2 matching 11 bases. J was trimmed by 1 base and V by 7 bases; bases with no gene match: 11. The CDR3 length is 17 residues. Germline lookup yields CDR1 SGHNT and CDR2 YYREEE (reference sequence). The CDR3 spells CASSTDMGLAGTDTQYF. As DNA, the CDR3 is TGTGCCAGCTCGACCGATATGGGACTAGCGGGCACAGATACGCAGTATTTT.

The gene calls are TRBV11-1 and TRBJ2-3; possibly TRBD2 for D (6 bases). Germline CDR1 and CDR2: SGHAT and FQDESV (reference sequence). This CDR3 region has 16 residues. V lost 3 bases and J 0 bases, leaving 13 bases between the germline ends. The CDR3 protein is CASSFFRDSSTDTQYF. Written as DNA, the CDR3 is TGTGCCAGCAGCTTCTTCCGGGACTCCAGCACAGATACGCAGTATTTT.

This sequence joins TRBV6-5 and TRBJ1-2; D might be TRBD1 (6 bases). The germline V gene encodes CDR1 MNHEY and CDR2 SVGAGI. The CDR3 totals 14 residues. Trimming removed 0 bases from V and 8 bases from J, with 13 bases in between. CDR3 residues: CASSYSVRDTGYTF. The CDR3, as DNA: TGTGCCAGCAGTTACTCGGTGAGGGACACCGGCTACACCTTC.

The count of this clone is one. The chain uses TRBV30 and TRBJ1-3; no clear D. Germline V CDR1 and CDR2: GTSNPN, SVGIG (reference sequence). The CDR3 covers 17 residues. V lost 2 bases and J lost 1, with 18 bases in between. CDR3 DNA: TGTGCCTGGAGTCTGCGACGATGGGGTGCGTCTGGAAACACCATATATTTT. Its translation is CAWSLRRWGASGNTIYF.

The chain combines TRBV7-2 with TRBJ2-7; 7 nucleotides align to TRBD1. There are 14 residues in the CDR3. V shed 5 bases and J 2 bases; nucleotides not matched to a gene: 6. Germline values: CDR1 SGHTA, CDR2 FQGNSA. CDR3 coding DNA: TGTGCCAGCAGCCAACAGGGGCCCCCCTACGAGCAGTACTTC. This gives the protein CASSQQGPPYEQYF. The complete variable domain, with remaining parts taken from reference TRBV7-2 and TRBJ2-7, reads GAGVSQSPSNKVTEKGKDVELRCDPISGHTALYWYRQSLGQGLEFLIYFQGNSAPDKSGLPSDRFSAERTGGSVSTLTIQRTQQEDSAVYLCASSQQGPPYEQYFGPGTRLTVT.

The chain employs TRBV12-5 and TRBJ2-6; D remains ambiguous. The CDR3 is 15 amino acids. Germline loops: CDR1 LGHNT, CDR2 FRNRAP. Between the trimmed V and J ends, which lost 3 bases and 4 bases, there was a span of 10 bases. The chain's CDR3 is CASGFGSPGANVLTF. CDR3 DNA: TGTGCTAGTGGTTTTGGCTCCCCGGGGGCCAACGTCCTGACTTTC.

This clone was found a few times. The chain is built from TRBV27 and TRBJ2-3, with a possible D match to TRBD2 (6 bases). V lost 2 bases to trimming and J lost 7 bases, with 16 bases between them. This CDR3 has 15 amino acids. The germline V gene has CDR1 MNHEY and CDR2 SMNVEV (reference sequence). In DNA form, the CDR3 reads TGTGCCAGCAGTTTACGGCTAGGAGGGTCGAATACGCAGTATTTT. Its translation is CASSLRLGGSNTQYF.

V is TRBV9 and J is TRBJ2-5; D not resolved. The germline CDR1 and CDR2 sequences are SGDLS and YYNGEE. V gave up 0 bases and J gave up 5 bases, with 8 bases separating them. There are 13 residues in the CDR3. CDR3 sequence reads: CASSVGMEETQYF. The CDR3 DNA sequence: TGTGCCAGCAGCGTAGGAATGGAGGAGACCCAGTACTTC.

V is TRBV6-5 and J is TRBJ2-3; 10 bases agree with TRBD2. Germline V gives CDR1 MNHEY, CDR2 SVGAGI. This CDR3 has 13 amino acids. V was clipped by 10 bases and J by 1 base; unmatched bases: 2. DNA of the CDR3: TGTGCCACCGGGACTAGCGGCACAGATACGCAGTATTTT. Its translation is CATGTSGTDTQYF.